This T cell receptor (beta chain) was documented in a study of cytomegalovirus exposure and HLA in healthy donors. The PCR was carried out with 60 Vbeta primers and 13 Jbeta primers. Clones were read by immunoSEQ multiplex PCR, and TCRdb kept only the in-frame ones, dropping some. Of about 120,000 clones listed, about 80% were seen once; the top ten hold 8.9%. Overall study results and limits: When a later analysis compared HLA-associated TCR beta chains with equally common others, the HLA-associated chains turned out to be more clonally expanded and to have lower generation probabilities. The study had only CMV serostatus as immune exposure information. Being indistinguishable, some V segments were excluded, TRBV6-2 and TRBV6-3 among them. Researchers reportedly found TCR beta sequences accurately predicted most subjects' HLA-A and HLA-B alleles.

Germline V CDR1 and CDR2: KGHSH, LQKENI. The CDR3 has 14 amino acids. V lost 3 bases, J lost 4 bases, and 3 bases stayed unmatched. In its sample, this clone was seen a few times. Its specificity is unknown. Sequencing was done on a sample of PBMCs. V usage is TRBV18 and J usage is TRBJ1-1, with TRBD1 matching 9 bases. The receptor was isolated from a man aged 25 to 40 in good health and CMV-seropositive. CDR3 amino acids: CASSPTGGVTEAFF. Written as DNA, the CDR3 is TGTGCCAGCTCACCGACAGGGGGAGTCACTGAAGCTTTCTTT. Drawing the rest from reference TRBV18 and TRBJ1-1, the complete variable domain is NAGVMQNPRHLVRRRGQEARLRCSPMKGHSHVYWYRQLPEEGLKFMVYLQKENIIDESGMPKERFSAEFPKEGPSILRIQQVVRGDSAAYFCASSPTGGVTEAFFGQGTRLTVV.